These 17 T cell receptor gamma chains were sequenced from one sample in a study of γδ T cells in repeated Plasmodium falciparum infection. Bulk repertoires came from Vgamma9/Vdelta2+ or Vdelta2-negative gammadelta T cells flow-sorted from PBMC. TCRdb re-called the multiplex PCR reads through CATT. The table lists approximately 26,000 gamma-chain clones, over 2.5% of them singletons, with about 33% in the top ten. Material for sequencing was gamma-delta T cells from blood. These receptors originate from a pool of human donors (malaria-infected and uninfected, not separated).

This clone has only one observation. The V call is TRGV9, the J call TRGJ1 or TRGJ2. TCRdb is silent on the J gene; assignment here came from matching the DNA to germline. The germline gives CDR1 GITISATS, CDR2 ISYDGTV (reference sequence). The CDR3 contains 13 residues. Trimming cost V 3 bases and J 9 bases; bases outside gene matches: 11. The CDR3 protein is CALWELSGGKKLF. CDR3 DNA: TGTGCCTTGTGGGAGTTATCCGGGGGTAAGAAACTCTTT.

This rearrangement joins TRGV5 to TRGJ1 or TRGJ2. TCRdb is silent on the J gene; assignment here came from matching the DNA to germline. Germline lookup yields CDR1 VINAFY and CDR2 YDVSNSKD. This CDR3 spans 14 amino acids. The V gene end was trimmed by 0 bases and the J gene end by 12 bases; junction bases not matched to a gene: 14. The CDR3 sequence is CATWDRRRIIRKLF. The CDR3 DNA follows: TGTGCCACCTGGGACAGGCGAAGGATTATAAGGAAACTCTTT.

There are many counts of this clone. The protein in TCRdb stems from a much larger clone and differs at residue 14 from this DNA's translation, likely a read error; here the protein is translated from the DNA. The rearrangement joins TRGV9 to TRGJP2. The germline V gene has CDR1 GITISATS and CDR2 ISYDGTV (reference sequence). This CDR3 region has 16 residues. CDR3 DNA sequence: TGTGCCTTGTGGGAGGTGGGTTGGAGTAGTGATTGGATCGAGACGTTT. It yields the protein CALWEVGWSSDWIETF.

About this clone: It is unclear where the CDR3 begins or ends on the DNA, so no DNA is shown, and the CDR3 is as TCRdb lists it. Here the V gene is TRGV2, but the J gene went uncalled. The CDR3 contains 32 residues when both ends are counted. The germline gives CDR1 EGSNGY, CDR2 YDSYNSKV. CDR3 amino acids: CATWDVGIIIRNSLAVEQHLLSQVSIGRIQHF.

Points on this clone: The DNA is omitted, as the CDR3 cannot be located on it reliably, and the CDR3 follows TCRdb's listing. For the V gene the call is TRGV9; the J gene has no call. Including both end residues, the CDR3 is 23 amino acids long. Germline assignment: CDR1 GITISATS and CDR2 ISYDGTV (reference sequence). The CDR3: CALWEVQELGKKIKGFGPGTKLF.

With regard to this clone: The junction does not match germline at one end; this may be a read error. This sequence joins TRGV4 and TRGJP2. In the absence of a J gene in TCRdb, the DNA was matched to germline to assign it here. The CDR3 is 18 amino acids. Per the germline V gene, CDR1 is EGSTGY and CDR2 is YDSYTSSV. CDR3 loop: CATWDGLALYSSDWIKTF. The CDR3 DNA reads TGTGCCACCTGGGATGGGCTCGCCCTATATAGTAGTGACTGGATCAAGACGTTT.

By share, this clone counts as medium-sized. V and J are TRGV9 and TRGJ1 or TRGJ2. The germline CDR1 and CDR2 sequences are GITISATS and ISYDGTV (reference sequence). The CDR3 contains 14 residues. With V trimmed by 0 bases and J by 0 bases, 2 bases remained unmatched. The chain's CDR3 is CALWEVRNYYKKLF. In DNA, the CDR3 is TGTGCCTTGTGGGAGGTGCGGAATTATTATAAGAAACTCTTT.

Concerning this clone itself: This probably arose from a read error, given a far larger clone one base away. Other DNA sequences of this sample code for an identical CDR3. This chain uses TRGV2 with TRGJ1 or TRGJ2. The J gene is absent in TCRdb and was assigned here via DNA matching to germline. This CDR3 has 14 amino acids. The germline V gene has CDR1 EGSNGY and CDR2 YDSYNSKV. The CDR3 region is CATWDVRNYYKKLF. For the CDR3, the DNA is TGTGCCACTTGGGACGTCCGGAATTATTATAAGAAACTCTTT.

In regard to this clone: One base separates it from a far larger clone, so it is likely a read error. Distinct nucleotide sequences in the sample also encode this CDR3. The gene calls are TRGV9 and TRGJP. The J gene, left out of TCRdb, was set here by checking the DNA against germline. The germline gives CDR1 GITISATS, CDR2 ISYDGTV (reference sequence). V was pared by 1 base and J by 6 bases, with 15 bases of the junction left unmatched. This CDR3 has 20 residues. CDR3 nucleotides: TGTGCCTTGTGGGAGGTCTGGTCTCTATTGGGAGAGTTGGGCAAAAAAATCAAGGTATTT. Amino acid sequence: CALWEVWSLLGELGKKIKVF.

This clone has only a few counts. A far larger clone is one nucleotide away, so this likely arose from a read error. The DNA is omitted, as the CDR3 cannot be located on it reliably, and the CDR3 follows TCRdb's listing. No J gene was called, and the V gene is TRGV5. The CDR3 contains 32 residues when both ends are counted. CDR1 and CDR2 from the germline V gene are VINAFY and YDVSNSKD. CDR3 amino acids: CATWDRLGIIRNSLAVEQHLLSQVSIGRIQHF.

This clone was counted at least ten times. The rearrangement joins TRGV9 to TRGJ1 or TRGJ2. The CDR3 is 13 residues long. Germline values: CDR1 GITISATS, CDR2 ISYDGTV (reference sequence). V lost 0 bases to trimming and J lost 12 bases; unmatched junction nucleotides: 11. For the CDR3, the DNA is TGTGCCTTGTGGGAGGTGTTAGTGGTATGGAAACTCTTT. Amino acid sequence: CALWEVLVVWKLF.

By proportion, this clone is medium-sized. The same CDR3 also results from other DNA sequences found in this sample. The genes are TRGV5 and TRGJ1 or TRGJ2. Germline CDR1 is VINAFY and CDR2 is YDVSNSKD. This CDR3 has 14 residues. After removal of 4 bases from V and 9 bases from J, the junction contained 15 bases not matched to a gene. The CDR3 here is CATWEPPDFGKKLF. In DNA form, the CDR3 reads TGTGCCACCTGGGAACCCCCTGACTTTGGTAAGAAACTCTTT.

By frequency in the sample, this clone is large. This sample includes further DNA sequences coding for the same CDR3. In nucleotides, the CDR3 is TGTGCCACCTGGGATGGGGCGAATTATTATAAGAAACTCTTT. It codes for CATWDGANYYKKLF. The V and J genes are TRGV4 and TRGJ1 or TRGJ2. The V gene's germline CDR1 is EGSTGY and CDR2 YDSYTSSV. The CDR3 runs to 14 residues. The J segment lost 0 bases and the V segment lost 0 bases, leaving 2 bases of the junction unmatched.

This clone appeared many times. A far larger clone is just one base off, so this is likely a read error. Different DNA sequences within this sample yield the same CDR3. The chain couples TRGV9 to TRGJ1 or TRGJ2. CDR1 GITISATS and CDR2 ISYDGTV come from the germline V gene (reference sequence). CDR3 length: 14 residues. The CDR3 DNA is TGTGCCTTGTGGGAGGCCGTGAATTACTATAAGAAACTCTTT. It encodes CALWEAVNYYKKLF.

Regarding this clone: The protein given by TCRdb reflects a much larger clone and differs at residue 2 from this DNA's translation, likely from a read error; the protein shown is the DNA's translation. The V call is TRGV9, the J call TRGJP. Germline matching of the DNA provided the J gene here, since TCRdb leaves it blank. The germline V gene encodes CDR1 GITISATS and CDR2 ISYDGTV (reference sequence). This CDR3 is built from 20 residues. The CDR3 loop is CTLWEVPQEKQELGKKIKVF. The CDR3 DNA is TGTACCTTGTGGGAGGTGCCGCAAGAAAAGCAAGAGTTGGGCAAAAAAATCAAGGTATTT.

This clone was seen many times. With a far larger clone one base away, a read error is the likely cause. In the same sample, other DNA sequences code for this CDR3. The V gene is TRGV4, the J gene TRGJ1 or TRGJ2. Per germline, CDR1 EGSTGY and CDR2 YDSYTSSV. CDR3 size: 11 residues. The CDR3 nucleotides are TGTGCCACCTGGGATGCGCGGGTGGGAGTCTTT. The encoded protein is CATWDARVGVF.

This clone was seen a handful of times. A read error is likely here: a far larger clone is one base away. At the DNA level, this CDR3 is encoded by other sequences in the same sample as well. The J gene has no call, while the V gene is TRGV8. Germline assignment: CDR1 VENAVY and CDR2 YDSYNSRV. The CDR3 length is 13 residues. Here the CDR3 DNA reads TGTGCCACCTGGGAGCATAATTATTATAAGAAGCTCTTT. It encodes CATWEHNYYKKLF.